The T cell receptor beta chain under discussion was sequenced for a study of cytomegalovirus exposure and HLA in healthy donors. To note about this clone: What it binds is not known.

The study ran its PCR with 60 Vbeta and 13 Jbeta primers. TCRdb's copy holds only in-frame clones and misses some; the assay was immunoSEQ multiplex PCR. The profile covers over 75,000 clones, with about four fifths appearing a single time and nearly 3.5% taken by the ten largest. Healthy individuals who donated bone marrow served as the donors. While unrecorded immune exposures were likely, the donors were nominally healthy when sampled. Study-level results: It was reported that the classifier diagnosed cytomegalovirus status with high specificity and sensitivity in both the original and validation cohorts.

This CDR3 region has 19 residues. Germline loops: CDR1 MDHEN, CDR2 SYDVKM. Trimming cost V 6 bases and J 6 bases; bases outside gene matches: 17. J is TRBJ2-4 and V is TRBV28; 13 bases are a match to TRBD2. The specimen was PBMCs. The receptor comes from a man aged 25 to 40 in good health and CMV-seropositive. This CDR3 reads CASSLIRLAGGPFRNIQYF. CDR3 DNA sequence: TGTGCCAGCAGCCTGATTAGACTAGCGGGAGGCCCATTTAGAAACATTCAGTACTTC.